The 11 T cell receptor beta chains below were found in one sample sequenced in a study of T cell responses to AZD1222 COVID-19 vaccine (dated by TCRdb to about 2021). According to the study, the label for this sample's time point signals: baseline before first vaccination. The library came from the immunoSEQ multiplex PCR assay. Sourced from immuneACCESS, this table was stored by TCRdb with only in-frame sequences that have V and J called. A share of the clones is absent; for the studies checked, an unresolved V gene accounts for under half, and the remainder has no known explanation. The table for this sample lists about 110,000 clones; more than 65% of them were counted only once. The ten largest clonotypes hold around a tenth of the sample. Sequences were derived from peripheral blood, sampled on day 0 of AZD1222 vaccination. The receptors stem from an adult in good health.

V is TRBV4-3 and J is TRBJ1-6, with D possibly being TRBD1 (5 bases). This CDR3 spans 14 amino acids. Germline CDR1 LGHNA, CDR2 YSLEER. Trimming stripped 0 bases from V and 10 bases from J, with 10 bases between. As DNA, the CDR3 is TGCGCCAGCAGCCAAGATTTAAGGGGATCACCCCTCCACTTT. Its translation is CASSQDLRGSPLHF.

The chain is built from TRBV18 and TRBJ1-3; 10 bases match TRBD1. V dropped 5 bases and J dropped 0; count of bases not matched to a gene: 7. CDR3 length: 17 residues. Germline CDR1 KGHSH, CDR2 LQKENI. The CDR3 loop reads CASSIRTGGFSGNTIYF. CDR3 nucleotide sequence: TGTGCCAGCTCAATACGGACAGGGGGTTTCTCTGGAAACACCATATATTTT. The entire variable domain, with the rest obtained from reference TRBV18 and TRBJ1-3, is as follows: NAGVMQNPRHLVRRRGQEARLRCSPMKGHSHVYWYRQLPEEGLKFMVYLQKENIIDESGMPKERFSAEFPKEGPSILRIQQVVRGDSAAYFCASSIRTGGFSGNTIYFGEGSWLTVV.

J is TRBJ1-2 and V is TRBV12-3 or TRBV12-4; a weak D match, TRBD1 (5 bases). The CDR3 extends over 11 amino acids. V was trimmed by 4 bases and J by 8 bases, leaving 8 bases between them. The CDR3 region is CASSSWDGYTF. The CDR3 nucleotides are TGTGCCAGCAGTTCATGGGACGGCTACACCTTC.

J is TRBJ1-1 and V is TRBV28; no clear D gene. The germline CDR1 and CDR2 sequences are MDHEN and SYDVKM. The V and J ends lost 8 bases and 2 bases respectively, with 6 bases between them. This CDR3 is 11 amino acids long. The CDR3 sequence: CASRFNTEAFF. DNA of the CDR3: TGTGCCAGCCGATTCAACACTGAAGCTTTCTTT. Full variable domain (outside the CDR3, taken from reference TRBV28 and TRBJ1-1): DVKVTQSSRYLVKRTGEKVFLECVQDMDHENMFWYRQDPGLGLRLIYFSYDVKMKEKGDIPEGYSVSREKKERFSLILESASTNQTSMYLCASRFNTEAFFGQGTRLTVV.

The chain links TRBV10-3 to TRBJ1-1; 7 bases map to TRBD1. With V trimmed by 7 bases and J by 0 bases, 2 bases remained unmatched. CDR1 and CDR2 (germline): ENHRY, SYGVKD. The CDR3 loop spans 13 amino acids. CDR3 residues: CAITGQLNTEAFF. CDR3 nucleotides: TGTGCCATCACGGGACAGTTGAACACTGAAGCTTTCTTT.

The chain couples TRBV2 to TRBJ2-5; D tentatively reads TRBD1 or TRBD2 (5 bases each). With 10 bases removed from V and 2 bases from J, the gap between germline ends came to 11 bases. The germline V gene has CDR1 SNHLY and CDR2 FYNNEI. The CDR3 totals 12 residues. CDR3 region: CATGRQQETQYF. Here the CDR3 DNA reads TGTGCCACTGGGAGACAGCAAGAGACCCAGTACTTC.

V and J are TRBV6-5 and TRBJ1-3; possibly TRBD1 for D (5 bases). The germline gives CDR1 MNHEY, CDR2 SVGAGI. There are 13 residues in the CDR3. Trimming left V 4 bases short and J 4 bases short, with 8 bases between. CDR3 coding DNA: TGTGCCAGCAGTTCGCGGACAGGAAACACCATATATTTT. This sequence encodes CASSSRTGNTIYF.

The rearrangement uses TRBV5-1 and TRBJ2-3; TRBD1 aligns across 8 bases. V lost 0 bases, J lost 4 bases, and 7 bases stayed unmatched. Germline V gene sequence: CDR1 SGHRS, CDR2 YFSETQ. The CDR3 contains 16 residues. The CDR3 sequence: CASSLEDNRGADTQYF. CDR3 in DNA: TGCGCCAGCAGCTTGGAAGATAACAGGGGGGCAGATACGCAGTATTTT.

This clone has only a few counts. This chain joins TRBV5-1 and TRBJ2-2; D remains unclear. Germline V gene lookup returns CDR1 SGHRS and CDR2 YFSETQ. The germline V and J ends were trimmed by 0 bases and 2 bases, with 5 bases remaining between them. The CDR3 consists of 14 residues. The CDR3 is CASSLGSNTGELFF. The CDR3 nucleotides read TGCGCCAGCAGCTTGGGCAGTAACACCGGGGAGCTGTTTTTT.

The rearrangement joins TRBV28 to TRBJ2-1; D call uncertain. The germline gives CDR1 MDHEN, CDR2 SYDVKM. This CDR3 is 15 amino acids long. Deletions cut 4 bases from V and 1 base from J, with 11 bases between. CDR3 protein: CASSSSIFSYNEQFF. CDR3 DNA sequence: TGTGCCAGCAGTTCCAGCATTTTTTCCTACAATGAGCAGTTCTTC.

The chain recombines TRBV29-1 with TRBJ2-5; TRBD1 aligns across 9 bases. The ends lost 0 bases at V and 1 base at J; junction bases unmatched: 6. The CDR3 covers 16 residues. Germline values: CDR1 SQVTM, CDR2 ANQGSEA. CDR3 amino acids: CSVEDGGTGFQETQYF. The CDR3 nucleotides are TGCAGCGTTGAAGATGGAGGGACAGGGTTCCAAGAGACCCAGTACTTC.